One sample yielded the 13 T cell receptor beta chains listed below, sequenced in a study of OX40 agonist ivuxolimab in advanced cancers. TCRdb's copy holds only in-frame clones and misses some; the assay was immunoSEQ multiplex PCR. The table shows fewer than 95,000 clones, with approximately 79% occurring only once. The specimen was CD4+ or CD8+ T cells sorted from blood, collected in a trial of the OX40 agonist ivuxolimab. Every receptor here comes from an adult with an advanced solid tumor such as melanoma, head and neck, liver or kidney cancer.

This chain links TRBV28 with TRBJ1-1; D gene uncertain. The CDR3 covers 13 residues. Trimming took 3 bases from V and 8 from J, leaving 13 bases between them. Germline V lookup: CDR1 MDHEN, CDR2 SYDVKM. The CDR3 sequence is CASSLGRGAEAFF. The DNA of the CDR3 is TGTGCCAGCAGTTTGGGTCGGGGAGCCGAAGCTTTCTTT.

The chain joins TRBV14 to TRBJ1-6; D remains ambiguous. With 0 bases removed from V and 10 bases from J, the gap between germline ends came to 13 bases. The CDR3 sequence is 15 residues long. The germline V gene encodes CDR1 SGHDN and CDR2 FVKESK. The DNA for the CDR3 is TGTGCCAGCAGCCAAGAGCGCGGGGTGGGCTCACCCCTCCACTTT. Translation: CASSQERGVGSPLHF. Based on the CDR3 plus reference TRBV14 and TRBJ1-6, the full variable domain is EAGVTQFPSHSVIEKGQTVTLRCDPISGHDNLYWYRRVMGKEIKFLLHFVKESKQDESGMPNNRFLAERTGGTYSTLKVQPAELEDSGVYFCASSQERGVGSPLHFGNGTRLTVT.

The V call is TRBV4-2, the J call TRBJ2-5; D may match TRBD1 or TRBD2 (6 bases each). The CDR3 has 16 residues. CDR1 is LGHNA and CDR2 is YNFKEQ in the germline V gene. Deletions cut 4 bases from V and 1 base from J, with 16 bases between. CDR3 amino acids: CASSPRGLQGQETQYF. CDR3 nucleotide sequence: TGTGCCAGCAGCCCCCGTGGACTACAGGGCCAAGAGACCCAGTACTTC.

J is TRBJ1-1 and V is TRBV6-6; TRBD1 agrees at 10 bases. The CDR3 extends over 14 amino acids. Per germline, CDR1 MNHNY and CDR2 SVGAGI (reference sequence). The CDR3 sequence is CAVKPGQGLNEAFF. Here the CDR3 DNA reads TGTGCAGTTAAACCGGGACAGGGGCTTAATGAAGCTTTCTTT.

The rearrangement links TRBV7-8 to TRBJ2-7; 9 nucleotides agree with TRBD2. In germline, CDR1 is SGHVS, CDR2 FQNEAQ. The CDR3 spans 18 residues. V was clipped by 5 bases and J by 1 base; unmatched bases: 15. CDR3 DNA sequence: TGTGCCAGCAGCCCTCGGGCACCGGGACTAGCCGTGTCCTACGAGCAGTACGTC. Protein sequence: CASSPRAPGLAVSYEQYV.

The chain has TRBV28 and TRBJ1-6, with a possible D match to TRBD1 (5 bases). Trimming cost V 3 bases and J 5 bases, with 11 bases left between them. Germline values: CDR1 MDHEN, CDR2 SYDVKM. The CDR3 is made up of 15 amino acids. CDR3: CASSFPGTDNSPLHF. DNA for the CDR3: TGTGCCAGCAGTTTCCCCGGGACGGATAATTCACCCCTCCACTTT.

The chain uses TRBV4-2 and TRBJ1-4; D is ambiguous. V was shortened by 1 base and J by 5 bases, with 11 bases between the two germline ends. CDR1 is LGHNA, CDR2 YNFKEQ, per germline. The CDR3 has 15 residues. This CDR3 is CASSQVEAGNEKLFF. CDR3 nucleotides: TGTGCCAGCAGCCAAGTAGAGGCTGGAAATGAAAAACTGTTTTTT.

V is TRBV7-2 and J is TRBJ2-7; 14 bases map to TRBD2. The trim removed 5 bases at V and 9 bases at J, leaving 15 bases unmatched. Germline loops: CDR1 SGHTA, CDR2 FQGNSA. CDR3 length: 17 amino acids. DNA for the CDR3: TGTGCCAGCAGCGTCGTACCGGGACTAGCGGGAGAAAGTGGGCAGTACTTC. Its protein is CASSVVPGLAGESGQYF.

This clone was counted only a few times. The chain joins TRBV27 to TRBJ2-1; TRBD1 matches at 9 bases. The CDR3 has 15 amino acids. The germline gives CDR1 MNHEY, CDR2 SMNVEV (reference sequence). The J segment lost 3 bases and the V segment lost 5 bases, leaving 5 bases of the junction unmatched. In nucleotides, the CDR3 is TGTGCCAGCAGTGGGGGGACAGGGCACTACAATGAGCAGTTCTTC. Its translation is CASSGGTGHYNEQFF.

J is TRBJ2-1 and V is TRBV11-2, with 9 positions matching TRBD2. This CDR3 is built from 14 residues. J lost 9 bases, V lost 3 bases, and 6 bases had no gene match. Per the germline V gene, CDR1 is SGHAT and CDR2 is FQNNGV. CDR3 DNA: TGTGCCAGCAGCTTCGCGGGGGGGCAGGTTGAGCAGTTCTTC. It yields the protein CASSFAGGQVEQFF.

The chain combines TRBV7-8 with TRBJ2-5; D possibly uses TRBD1 or TRBD2 (5 bases each). Germline V lookup: CDR1 SGHVS, CDR2 FQNEAQ. CDR3 size: 16 residues. V gave up 1 base and J gave up 4 bases, with 16 bases separating them. CDR3 residues: CASSLVWGRERETQYF. The CDR3 region has the DNA TGTGCCAGCAGCTTAGTTTGGGGCAGGGAGCGAGAGACCCAGTACTTC.

The chain combines TRBV10-3 with TRBJ1-2; 7 bases are a match to TRBD1. V lost 5 bases to trimming and J lost 8 bases; unmatched junction nucleotides: 8. Per the germline V gene, CDR1 is ENHRY and CDR2 is SYGVKD. CDR3 length: 13 residues. The CDR3 reads CAISPTGYEGYTF. The CDR3 bases are TGTGCCATCAGTCCGACAGGGTACGAGGGCTACACCTTC.

The V call is TRBV23-1, the J call TRBJ2-3; D tentatively reads TRBD1 or TRBD2 (6 bases each). TRBV23-1 is known as an ORF, though its function is uncertain. Trimming took 4 bases from V and 2 from J, leaving 16 bases between them. The CDR3 spans 16 residues. This CDR3 reads CASSLFRRGNTDTQYF. The CDR3 region has the DNA TGCGCCAGCAGTCTATTCAGGAGGGGGAACACAGATACGCAGTATTTT.